The clone carrying this T cell receptor beta chain showed up many times. Antigen specificity is unknown. These data belong to a study of CD8 T cells in ankylosing spondylitis. TCRdb recomputed calls from the 5' RACE reads with MiXCR, one row per CDR3 protein. Altogether 700,000 to 850,000 distinct CDR3 sequences are present, approximately 12% being singletons, with the ten largest covering under 0.6%. There are 14 residues in the CDR3. V was cut by 0 bases and J by 2 bases, with 7 bases left in between. Germline loops: CDR1 SGHVS, CDR2 FQNEAQ. Overall study results and limits: There was reportedly significant enrichment of clones that were disease-linked in matched ankylosing spondylitis synovial fluid. Seven to nine highly homologous variants formed a TCR beta motif that appeared characteristic of ankylosing spondylitis blood.

Material: blood, either unsorted or a sorted T cell fraction (not recorded which). This TCR derives from a male donor with ankylosing spondylitis. The V and J genes are TRBV7-8 and TRBJ1-1; tentatively, D is TRBD1 (5 bases). The CDR3 DNA follows: TGTGCCAGCAGCTTAGCAGGGGACAACACTGAAGCTTTCTTT. Its protein product is CASSLAGDNTEAFF.